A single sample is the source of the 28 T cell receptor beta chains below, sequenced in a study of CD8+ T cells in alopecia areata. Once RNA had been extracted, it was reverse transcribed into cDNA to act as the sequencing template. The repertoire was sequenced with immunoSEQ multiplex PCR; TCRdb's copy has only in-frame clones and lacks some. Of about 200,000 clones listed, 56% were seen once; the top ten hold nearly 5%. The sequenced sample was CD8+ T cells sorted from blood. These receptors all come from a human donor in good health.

The chain's CDR3 is CASSDNGGSLRETQYF. Here the CDR3 DNA reads TGTGCCAGCAGTGATAATGGGGGTTCCTTGCGTGAGACCCAGTACTTC. The chain combines TRBV2 with TRBJ2-5; D possibly uses TRBD1 or TRBD2 (5 bases each). The CDR3 length is 16 residues. The V gene lost 3 bases and the J gene lost 5 bases, with 19 bases spanning the gap. CDR1 is SNHLY, CDR2 FYNNEI, per germline.

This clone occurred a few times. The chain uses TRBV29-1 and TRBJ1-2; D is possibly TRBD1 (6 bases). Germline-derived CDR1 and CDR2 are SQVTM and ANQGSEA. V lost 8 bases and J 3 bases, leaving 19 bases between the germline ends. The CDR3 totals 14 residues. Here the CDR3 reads CSSAPGGSDYGYTF. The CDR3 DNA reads TGCAGCTCCGCCCCTGGGGGCTCTGACTATGGCTACACCTTC.

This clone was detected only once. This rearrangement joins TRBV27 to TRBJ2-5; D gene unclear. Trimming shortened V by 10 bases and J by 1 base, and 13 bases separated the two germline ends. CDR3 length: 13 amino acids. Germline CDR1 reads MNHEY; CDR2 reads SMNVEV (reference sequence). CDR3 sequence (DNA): TGTGCCACCTACCTCCGGATCCAAGAGACCCAGTACTTC. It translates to CATYLRIQETQYF.

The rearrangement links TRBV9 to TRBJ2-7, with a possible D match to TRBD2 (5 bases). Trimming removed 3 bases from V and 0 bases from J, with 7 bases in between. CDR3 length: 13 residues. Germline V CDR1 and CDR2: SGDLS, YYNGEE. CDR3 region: CASSGGISYEQYF. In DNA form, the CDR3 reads TGTGCCAGCAGCGGAGGGATCTCCTACGAGCAGTACTTC.

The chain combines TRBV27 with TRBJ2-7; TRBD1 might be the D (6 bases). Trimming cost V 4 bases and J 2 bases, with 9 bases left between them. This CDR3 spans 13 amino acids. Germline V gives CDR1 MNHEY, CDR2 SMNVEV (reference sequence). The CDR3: CASSWRQAYEQYF. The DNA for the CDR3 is TGTGCCAGCAGTTGGCGACAGGCCTACGAGCAGTACTTC.

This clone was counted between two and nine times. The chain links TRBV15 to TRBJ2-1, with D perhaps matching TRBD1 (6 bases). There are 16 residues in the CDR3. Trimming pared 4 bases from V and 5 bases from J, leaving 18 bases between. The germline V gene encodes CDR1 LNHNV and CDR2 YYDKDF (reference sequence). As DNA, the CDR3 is TGTGCCACCAGCACGGAGCGAGGGGCAGGGGACAATGAGCAGTTCTTC. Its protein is CATSTERGAGDNEQFF.

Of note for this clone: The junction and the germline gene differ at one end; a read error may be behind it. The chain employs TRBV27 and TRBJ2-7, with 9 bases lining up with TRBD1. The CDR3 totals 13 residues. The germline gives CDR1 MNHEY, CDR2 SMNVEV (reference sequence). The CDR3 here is CASRRGNRDRDLF. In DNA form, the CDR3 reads TGTGCCAGCAGGCGAGGTAACCGGGACAGGGACCTTTTC.

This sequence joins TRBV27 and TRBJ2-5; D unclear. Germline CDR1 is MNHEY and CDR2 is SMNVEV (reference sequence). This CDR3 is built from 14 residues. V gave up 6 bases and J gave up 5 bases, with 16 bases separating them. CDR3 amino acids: CASSSVPSGETQYF. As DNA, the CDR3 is TGTGCCAGCAGCTCAGTTCCATCGGGCGAGACCCAGTACTTC.

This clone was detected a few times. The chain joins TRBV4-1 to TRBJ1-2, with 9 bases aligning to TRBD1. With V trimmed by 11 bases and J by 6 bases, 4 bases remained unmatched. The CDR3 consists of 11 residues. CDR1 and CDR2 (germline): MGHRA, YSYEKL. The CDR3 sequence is CASGTGNGYTF. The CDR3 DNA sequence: TGCGCCTCCGGGACAGGGAATGGCTACACCTTC.

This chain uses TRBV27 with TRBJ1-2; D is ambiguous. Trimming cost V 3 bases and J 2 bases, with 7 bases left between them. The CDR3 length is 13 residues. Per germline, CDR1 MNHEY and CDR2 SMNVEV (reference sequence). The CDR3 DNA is TGTGCCAGCAGTTTGGCCGGAAACTATGGCTACACCTTC. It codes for CASSLAGNYGYTF.

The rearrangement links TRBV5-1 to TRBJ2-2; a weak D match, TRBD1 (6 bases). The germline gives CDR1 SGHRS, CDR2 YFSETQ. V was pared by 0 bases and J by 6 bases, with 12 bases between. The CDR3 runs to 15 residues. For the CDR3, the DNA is TGCGCCAGCAGCTTGGCACAGGGTTCGCCCGGGGAGCTGTTTTTT. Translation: CASSLAQGSPGELFF.

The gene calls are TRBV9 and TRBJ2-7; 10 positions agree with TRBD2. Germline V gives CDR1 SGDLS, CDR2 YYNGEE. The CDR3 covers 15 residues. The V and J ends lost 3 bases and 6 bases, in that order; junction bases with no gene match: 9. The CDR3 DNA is TGTGCCAGCAGCGAGCAGGCTAGCGGGGGTACCGAGCAGTACTTC. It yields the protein CASSEQASGGTEQYF.

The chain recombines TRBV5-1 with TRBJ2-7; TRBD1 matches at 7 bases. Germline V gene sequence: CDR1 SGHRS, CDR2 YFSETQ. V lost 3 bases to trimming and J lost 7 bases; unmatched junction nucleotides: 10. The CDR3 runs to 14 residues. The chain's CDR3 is CASSSGQDLEEQYF. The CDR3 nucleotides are TGCGCCAGCAGCTCCGGACAGGATCTGGAGGAGCAGTACTTC.

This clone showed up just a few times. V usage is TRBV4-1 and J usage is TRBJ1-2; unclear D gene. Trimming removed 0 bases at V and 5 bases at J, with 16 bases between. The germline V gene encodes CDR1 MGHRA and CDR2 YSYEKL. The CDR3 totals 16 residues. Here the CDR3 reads CASSQDLPGRIYGYTF. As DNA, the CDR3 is TGCGCCAGCAGCCAAGATCTTCCGGGGAGGATTTATGGCTACACCTTC.

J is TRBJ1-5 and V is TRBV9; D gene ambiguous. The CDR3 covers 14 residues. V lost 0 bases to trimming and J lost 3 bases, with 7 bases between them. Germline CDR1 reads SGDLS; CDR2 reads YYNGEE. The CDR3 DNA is TGTGCCAGCAGCGTAGGAGGGAACAATCAGCCCCAGCATTTT. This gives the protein CASSVGGNNQPQHF.

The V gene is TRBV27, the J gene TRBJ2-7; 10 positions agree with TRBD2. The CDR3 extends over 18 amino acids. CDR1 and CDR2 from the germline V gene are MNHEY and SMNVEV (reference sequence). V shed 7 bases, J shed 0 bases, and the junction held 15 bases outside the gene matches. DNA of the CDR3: TGTGCCAGCACCCCGCATTGGACTAGCGGACTTAACTCCTACGAGCAGTACTTC. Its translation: CASTPHWTSGLNSYEQYF.

The CDR3 DNA reads TGTGCCAGCAGTGAAGGTGCAGGGGGCGCAGAGAACACTGAAGCTTTCTTT. Protein: CASSEGAGGAENTEAFF. The rearrangement links TRBV6-1 to TRBJ1-1; 8 bases align to TRBD1. The trim removed 1 base at V and 1 base at J, leaving 8 bases unmatched. Per the germline V gene, CDR1 is MNHNS and CDR2 is SASEGT. CDR3 length: 17 amino acids.

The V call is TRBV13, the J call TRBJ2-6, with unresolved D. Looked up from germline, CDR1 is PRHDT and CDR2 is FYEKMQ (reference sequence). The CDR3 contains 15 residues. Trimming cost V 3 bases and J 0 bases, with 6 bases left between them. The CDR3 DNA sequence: TGTGCCAGCAGCTTTGGGGACTCTGGGGCCAACGTCCTGACTTTC. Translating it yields CASSFGDSGANVLTF. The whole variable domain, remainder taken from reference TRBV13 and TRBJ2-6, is AAGVIQSPRHLIKEKRETATLKCYPIPRHDTVYWYQQGPGQDPQFLISFYEKMQSDKGSIPDRFSAQQFSDYHSELNMSSLELGDSALYFCASSFGDSGANVLTFGAGSRLTVL.

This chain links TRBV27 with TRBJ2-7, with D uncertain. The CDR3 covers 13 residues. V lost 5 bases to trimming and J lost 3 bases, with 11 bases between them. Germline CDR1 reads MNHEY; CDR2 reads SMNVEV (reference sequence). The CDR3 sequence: CASSLRLNYEQYF. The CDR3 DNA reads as TGTGCCAGCAGTCTCCGACTGAACTACGAGCAGTACTTC.

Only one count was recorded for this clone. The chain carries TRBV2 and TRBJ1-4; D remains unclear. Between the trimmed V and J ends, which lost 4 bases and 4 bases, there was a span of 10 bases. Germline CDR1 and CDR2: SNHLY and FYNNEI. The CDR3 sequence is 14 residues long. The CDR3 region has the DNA TGTGCCAGCAGTGCAAACAGATTTAATGAAAAACTGTTTTTT. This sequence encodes CASSANRFNEKLFF.

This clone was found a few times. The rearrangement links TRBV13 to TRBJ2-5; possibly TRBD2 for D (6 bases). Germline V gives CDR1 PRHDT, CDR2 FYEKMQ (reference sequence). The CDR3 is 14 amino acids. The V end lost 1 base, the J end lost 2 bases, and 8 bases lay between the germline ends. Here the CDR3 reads CASSLDREQETQYF. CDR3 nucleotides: TGTGCCAGCAGCTTAGATCGGGAGCAAGAGACCCAGTACTTC.

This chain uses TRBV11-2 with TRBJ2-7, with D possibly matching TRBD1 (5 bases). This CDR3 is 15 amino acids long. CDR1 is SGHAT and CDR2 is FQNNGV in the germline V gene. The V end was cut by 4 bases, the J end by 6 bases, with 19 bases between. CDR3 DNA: TGTGCCAGCAGCTCGCCAGGGTCATACGGTGTCGAGCAGTACTTC. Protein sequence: CASSSPGSYGVEQYF.

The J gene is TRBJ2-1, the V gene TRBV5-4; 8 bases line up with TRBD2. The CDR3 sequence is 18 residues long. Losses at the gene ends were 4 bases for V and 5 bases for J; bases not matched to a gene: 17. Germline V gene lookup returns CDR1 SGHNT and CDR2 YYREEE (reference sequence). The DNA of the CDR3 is TGTGCCAGCAGCCCGTATGACTTAAGCGGGGGCCCTAACAATGAGCAGTTCTTC. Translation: CASSPYDLSGGPNNEQFF.

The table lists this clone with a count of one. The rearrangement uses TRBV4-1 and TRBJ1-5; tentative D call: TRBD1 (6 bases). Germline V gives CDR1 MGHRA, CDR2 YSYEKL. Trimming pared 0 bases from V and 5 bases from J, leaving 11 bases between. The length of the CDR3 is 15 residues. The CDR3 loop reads CASSQDGDIYQPQHF. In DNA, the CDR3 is TGCGCCAGCAGCCAAGACGGGGACATTTATCAGCCCCAGCATTTT.

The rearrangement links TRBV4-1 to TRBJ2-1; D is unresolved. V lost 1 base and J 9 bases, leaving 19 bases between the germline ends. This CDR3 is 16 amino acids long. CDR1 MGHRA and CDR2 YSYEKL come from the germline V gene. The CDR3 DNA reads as TGCGCCAGCAGCCAAGGGAAAAGTCTGCATTTAGGTGAGCAGTTCTTC. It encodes CASSQGKSLHLGEQFF.

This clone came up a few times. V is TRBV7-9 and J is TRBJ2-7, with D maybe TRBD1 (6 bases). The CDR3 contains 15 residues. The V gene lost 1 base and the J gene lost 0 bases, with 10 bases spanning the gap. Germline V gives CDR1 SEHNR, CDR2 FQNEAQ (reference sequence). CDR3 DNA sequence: TGTGCCAGCAGCTTAGGGGTGGGGGCCTCCTACGAGCAGTACTTC. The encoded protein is CASSLGVGASYEQYF.

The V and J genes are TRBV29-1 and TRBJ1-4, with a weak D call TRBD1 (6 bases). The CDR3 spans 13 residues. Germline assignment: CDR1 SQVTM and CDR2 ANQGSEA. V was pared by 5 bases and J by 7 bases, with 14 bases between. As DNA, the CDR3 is TGCAGCGTTTTACAGGGCGGATCTGAAAAACTGTTTTTT. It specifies CSVLQGGSEKLFF.

This CDR3 is CASSLGAGEETQYF. In DNA form, the CDR3 reads TGTGCCAGCAGCTTAGGGGCAGGGGAAGAGACCCAGTACTTC. The gene calls are TRBV7-7 and TRBJ2-5, with D possibly TRBD1 on 6 matching bases. Per germline, CDR1 SSHAT and CDR2 FNYEAQ (reference sequence). Trimming pared 1 base from V and 3 bases from J, leaving 9 bases between. There are 14 residues in the CDR3. Together with reference TRBV7-7 and TRBJ2-5, the CDR3 gives the full variable domain: GAGVSQSPRYKVTKRGQDVTLRCDPISSHATLYWYQQALGQGPEFLTYFNYEAQPDKSGLPSDRFSAERPEGSISTLTIQRTEQRDSAMYRCASSLGAGEETQYFGPGTRLLVL.